This T cell receptor beta chain was captured by sequencing in a study of monozygotic twins with inflammatory bowel disease. TCRdb re-called the 5' RACE reads; one entry per CDR3 protein, DNA not given. In all, the sample yields 110,000 to 150,000 distinct CDR3 sequences. The sequence was collected from a human donor with ulcerative colitis or Crohn's disease, or a healthy co-twin of an affected twin (not recorded which). The sample comprised blood.

The CDR3 is CAWSHGGGPGNEQFF. The chain has TRBV30 and TRBJ2-1; TCRdb proposes TRBD1, but this gene call is untestable without DNA. This CDR3 contains 15 residues. Germline CDR1 GTSNPN, CDR2 SVGIG (reference sequence).